One sample yielded the 20 T cell receptor beta chains listed below, sequenced in a study of T-cell memory formation after mild COVID-19. TCRdb re-called the 5' RACE reads with MiXCR, one entry per CDR3 protein. This table holds fewer than 450,000 distinct CDR3 sequences, roughly 21% found once. Material: PBMCs or a T cell subset sorted from them (not recorded which). These receptors came from an adult woman who had mild COVID-19 (a few samples of this study predate the infection). Cell type and time point are not known.

In its sample, this clonotype was seen a few times. The chain carries TRBV9 and TRBJ2-3; TRBD2 agrees at 13 bases. Unmatched junction bases numbered 1, after V lost 0 bases and J lost 0 bases. The CDR3 is 17 amino acids. Germline lookup yields CDR1 SGDLS and CDR2 YYNGEE. CDR3 in DNA: TGTGCCAGCAGCGTAGGACTAGCGGGGGGAAGCACAGATACGCAGTATTTT. Amino acid sequence: CASSVGLAGGSTDTQYF.

The V and J genes are TRBV5-1 and TRBJ2-1; possibly TRBD2 for D (6 bases). V was pared by 0 bases and J by 3 bases, with 10 bases between. CDR3 length equals 15 residues. The V gene's germline CDR1 is SGHRS and CDR2 YFSETQ. The CDR3 DNA reads TGCGCCAGCAGCTTGGCTGGCGGGGACTACAATGAGCAGTTCTTC. This sequence encodes CASSLAGGDYNEQFF.

This clonotype was detected ten times or more. The chain combines TRBV3-1 with TRBJ2-1, with 13 bases matching TRBD2. Germline loops: CDR1 LGHDT, CDR2 YNNKEL (reference sequence). The CDR3 is 15 residues long. The V segment lost 7 bases and the J segment 7 bases; nucleotides outside the gene matches: 7. In DNA form, the CDR3 reads TGTGCCAGCAACCCAACGGGACTAGCGGGAAATGAGCAGTTCTTC. Residues: CASNPTGLAGNEQFF.

This sequence joins TRBV24-1 and TRBJ2-1; the D is unclear. V gave up 5 bases and J gave up 8 bases, with 6 bases separating them. The V gene's germline CDR1 is KGHDR and CDR2 SFDVKD. CDR3 size: 11 residues. As DNA, the CDR3 is TGTGCCACCAGTGCCAGCGATGAGCAGTTCTTC. Residues: CATSASDEQFF.

A few counts support this clonotype. This sequence joins TRBV7-9 and TRBJ1-1; weak D call: TRBD1 (6 bases). The CDR3 is made up of 15 amino acids. CDR1 and CDR2 (germline): SEHNR, FQNEAQ (reference sequence). The germline V and J ends were trimmed by 4 bases and 0 bases, with 12 bases remaining between them. DNA for the CDR3: TGTGCCAGCAGCTCAGGGGTTACAATGAACACTGAAGCTTTCTTT. This encodes CASSSGVTMNTEAFF.

This clonotype appeared many times. The chain links TRBV7-8 to TRBJ2-2, with D perhaps matching TRBD2 (5 bases). Germline V gives CDR1 SGHVS, CDR2 FQNEAQ. V was clipped by 5 bases and J by 7 bases, with 14 bases between them. The CDR3 extends over 14 amino acids. CDR3 amino acids: CASSESGEHGELFF. The DNA of the CDR3 is TGTGCCAGCAGCGAGTCCGGGGAACACGGGGAGCTGTTTTTT.

This rearrangement joins TRBV5-1 to TRBJ2-7; TRBD1 matches 9 bases. CDR1 and CDR2 (germline): SGHRS, YFSETQ. V gave up 4 bases and J gave up 3 bases; unmatched junction bases: 14. CDR3 length equals 17 residues. In DNA, the CDR3 is TGCGCCAGCAGCAAGGACAGGGGTAAGGACCCCCTCTACGAGCAGTACTTC. It translates to CASSKDRGKDPLYEQYF.

The CDR3: CASSHRDLRGDEQFF. The DNA of the CDR3 is TGTGCCAGCAGCCACCGGGACTTGAGGGGGGATGAGCAGTTCTTC. This chain links TRBV7-9 with TRBJ2-1, with D perhaps given as TRBD1 or TRBD2 (6 bases each). Germline CDR1 SEHNR, CDR2 FQNEAQ (reference sequence). V gave up 5 bases and J gave up 8 bases, with 19 bases separating them. CDR3 length equals 15 residues.

Turning to this clonotype: The junction departs from germline at one end; a sequencing error may be responsible. J is TRBJ2-7 and V is TRBV6-5, with 14 bases identical to TRBD2. CDR1 MNHEY and CDR2 SVGAGI come from the germline V gene. There are 20 residues in the CDR3. DNA of the CDR3: TGTCCCAGCAGTTACTCGAAGGGAGTTGGGACTAGCGGGAGCTACTACGAGCAGTACTTC. The encoded protein is CPSSYSKGVGTSGSYYEQYF.

This chain connects TRBV7-2 to TRBJ1-5; D unresolved. Germline CDR1 SGHTA, CDR2 FQGNSA. The CDR3 runs 13 residues. V was pared by 5 bases and J by 9 bases, with 14 bases between. The CDR3 DNA reads as TGTGCCAGCAGCCCTTCTCCGGGCGGGCCCCAGCATTTT. As protein: CASSPSPGGPQHF.

V gene TRBV9 combines with J gene TRBJ2-1, with D possibly TRBD1 on 6 matching bases. Germline lookup yields CDR1 SGDLS and CDR2 YYNGEE. Trimming cost V 7 bases and J 0 bases, with 11 bases left between them. This CDR3 is built from 14 residues. CDR3 sequence reads: CASGRDISYNEQFF. CDR3 in DNA: TGTGCCAGCGGCCGGGACATCTCCTACAATGAGCAGTTCTTC.

The chain uses TRBV6-1 and TRBJ1-1, with 8 bases that match TRBD1. Germline V gives CDR1 MNHNS, CDR2 SASEGT. After removal of 5 bases from V and 4 bases from J, the junction contained 6 bases not matched to a gene. The CDR3 is 14 residues long. CDR3 residues: CASSMTGVVTEAFF. Written as DNA, the CDR3 is TGTGCCAGCAGTATGACAGGGGTGGTCACTGAAGCTTTCTTT.

Only a few counts were recorded for this clonotype. CDR3 amino acids: CASSLLQGGTEAFF. The CDR3 nucleotides are TGTGCCAGCAGCTTGCTACAGGGGGGAACTGAAGCTTTCTTT. The chain links TRBV7-2 to TRBJ1-1; 8 nucleotides agree with TRBD1. This CDR3 has 14 residues. Germline lookup yields CDR1 SGHTA and CDR2 FQGNSA. Unmatched junction bases numbered 5, after V lost 3 bases and J lost 5 bases.

V gene TRBV5-1 combines with J gene TRBJ2-1; 15 bases match TRBD2. After removal of 3 bases from V and 15 bases from J, the junction contained 13 bases not matched to a gene. The germline V gene has CDR1 SGHRS and CDR2 YFSETQ. There are 16 residues in the CDR3. The chain's CDR3 is CASSWTSGGARRDVFF. CDR3 coding DNA: TGCGCCAGCAGCTGGACTAGCGGGGGGGCCCGGCGGGACGTGTTCTTC.

The chain uses TRBV5-1 and TRBJ2-7, with D possibly being TRBD1 (5 bases). With 2 bases removed from V and 0 bases from J, the gap between germline ends came to 9 bases. This CDR3 comprises 14 residues. Germline CDR1 SGHRS, CDR2 YFSETQ. CDR3: CASSFRQGSYEQYF. The CDR3 coding sequence is TGCGCCAGCAGCTTCCGGCAGGGCTCCTACGAGCAGTACTTC. Full variable domain (rest looked up from reference TRBV5-1 and TRBJ2-7): KAGVTQTPRYLIKTRGQQVTLSCSPISGHRSVSWYQQTPGQGLQFLFEYFSETQRNKGNFPGRFSGRQFSNSRSEMNVSTLELGDSALYLCASSFRQGSYEQYFGPGTRLTVT.

This clonotype came up a few times. In nucleotides, the CDR3 is TGTGCCAGTACCGACAGGGTGACAGGGCAGCCCCAGCATTTT. Residues: CASTDRVTGQPQHF. The J gene is TRBJ1-5, the V gene TRBV19, with 7 bases matching TRBD1. Trimming at V came to 7 bases and at J to 7 bases, leaving 10 bases not matched to a gene. CDR3 length: 14 amino acids. Looked up from germline, CDR1 is LNHDA and CDR2 is SQIVND (reference sequence). Filled out from reference TRBV19 and TRBJ1-5, the complete variable domain reads DGGITQSPKYLFRKEGQNVTLSCEQNLNHDAMYWYRQDPGQGLRLIYYSQIVNDFQKGDIAEGYSVSREKKESFPLTVTSAQKNPTAFYLCASTDRVTGQPQHFGDGTRLSIL.

This clonotype was recorded a few times. The chain employs TRBV7-2 and TRBJ2-1; 8 nucleotides line up with TRBD1. Germline trimming cut 5 bases from V and 9 bases from J; bases unmatched to any gene: 12. The CDR3 runs to 15 residues. Germline V gene sequence: CDR1 SGHTA, CDR2 FQGNSA. CDR3 DNA: TGTGCCAGCAGCCTCACCCCCGGACAGGGTAGTGAGCAGTTCTTC. Its translation is CASSLTPGQGSEQFF.

This clonotype was seen only a few times. This sequence joins TRBV12-3 or TRBV12-4 and TRBJ1-2, with D possibly being TRBD1 (5 bases). This CDR3 has 14 residues. Trimming took off 0 bases at V and 6 bases at J, with 11 bases between the two ends. The CDR3 loop reads CASSLAEGGDGYTF. The CDR3 coding sequence is TGTGCCAGCAGTTTAGCCGAGGGAGGGGATGGCTACACCTTC.

The CDR3 spells CASSLAAMTGKETQYF. CDR3 nucleotide sequence: TGTGCCAGCAGTTTAGCCGCCATGACAGGAAAAGAGACCCAGTACTTC. V and J are TRBV12-3 or TRBV12-4 and TRBJ2-5, with TRBD1 as a possible D gene (6 bases). V lost 0 bases and J lost 3, with 14 bases in between. CDR3 length: 16 amino acids.

The V gene is TRBV29-1, the J gene TRBJ2-7, with 12 bases fitting TRBD1. Per germline, CDR1 SQVTM and CDR2 ANQGSEA. The CDR3 has 13 residues. The V gene end was trimmed by 6 bases and the J gene end by 6 bases; junction bases not matched to a gene: 6. The CDR3 sequence is CSVYGTGGSEQYF. For the CDR3, the DNA is TGCAGCGTATACGGGACAGGGGGCTCCGAGCAGTACTTC.